This passage covers 16 T cell receptor beta chains from one sample sequenced in a study of shared clonotypes between healthy human individuals. Some clones are missing from TCRdb's copy, which holds only in-frame ones; the method was immunoSEQ multiplex PCR. The sample shows under 1,900,000 clones, 98% of them seen only once. Sequencing input: naive CD4+ T cells sorted from blood. Indicated subset: CD45RA+ positively selected. The receptors stem from a man aged 30 to 45 in good health.

The chain recombines TRBV2 with TRBJ1-5; 9 nucleotides match TRBD1. CDR1 is SNHLY and CDR2 is FYNNEI in the germline V gene. This CDR3 is 15 amino acids long. Trimming removed 6 bases from V and 6 bases from J; junction bases left unmatched: 9. CDR3 sequence: CASRAQGAAGQPQHF. The CDR3, as DNA: TGTGCCAGCAGAGCACAGGGGGCAGCAGGTCAGCCCCAGCATTTT.

The chain joins TRBV5-4 to TRBJ2-1, with 10 bases identical to TRBD1. Trimming cost V 3 bases and J 3 bases; bases outside gene matches: 6. Germline CDR1 SGHNT, CDR2 YYREEE (reference sequence). The CDR3 is 16 residues long. The CDR3 DNA reads TGTGCCAGCAGCTCCCTTGGGACAGGGGTCTACAATGAGCAGTTCTTC. It translates to CASSSLGTGVYNEQFF. Variable domain in full (rest from reference TRBV5-4 and TRBJ2-1): ETGVTQSPTHLIKTRGQQVTLRCSSQSGHNTVSWYQQALGQGPQFIFQYYREEENGRGNFPPRFSGLQFPNYSSELNVNALELDDSALYLCASSSLGTGVYNEQFFGPGTRLTVL.

The chain carries TRBV5-5 and TRBJ2-7; 10 bases are a match to TRBD2. Looked up from germline, CDR1 is SGHKS and CDR2 is YYEKEE (reference sequence). The CDR3 runs 16 residues. The junction had 8 bases not matched to a gene; V was cut back by 2 bases and J by 3 bases. The CDR3 sequence is CASSLFSGRSNYEQYF. The DNA for the CDR3 is TGTGCCAGCAGCTTATTTAGCGGGAGGTCTAACTACGAGCAGTACTTC.

This chain uses TRBV19 with TRBJ2-1; weak D call: TRBD1 (8 bases). V lost 5 bases to trimming and J lost 9 bases, with 23 bases between them. CDR1 is LNHDA and CDR2 is SQIVND in the germline V gene (reference sequence). The CDR3 consists of 16 residues. CDR3 nucleotides: TGTGCCAGTAGTCTTCAGGGGGCGCGGACTAGAACTGAGCAGTTCTTC. It encodes CASSLQGARTRTEQFF.

The genes are TRBV5-5 and TRBJ2-5, with 7 bases identical to TRBD1. The CDR3 runs to 14 residues. The germline V gene has CDR1 SGHKS and CDR2 YYEKEE (reference sequence). After removal of 4 bases from V and 1 base from J, the junction contained 4 bases not matched to a gene. CDR3: CASSPGQSQETQYF. CDR3 nucleotide sequence: TGTGCCAGCAGCCCGGGACAGTCCCAAGAGACCCAGTACTTC.

The genes are TRBV5-1 and TRBJ1-5; D gene unclear. Germline lookup yields CDR1 SGHRS and CDR2 YFSETQ. V gave up 6 bases and J gave up 2 bases, with 12 bases separating them. The length of the CDR3 is 14 residues. The DNA of the CDR3 is TGCGCCAGCATCAACAAAGGCGGCAATCAGCCCCAGCATTTT. Amino acids: CASINKGGNQPQHF.

The chain employs TRBV18 and TRBJ1-3, with D tentatively TRBD1 (5 bases). Germline CDR1 KGHSH, CDR2 LQKENI. This CDR3 region has 19 residues. Trimming removed 5 bases from V and 2 bases from J, with 25 bases in between. DNA of the CDR3: TGTGCCAGCTCAACACAGAGGACCGTCGGAGGGGCCGCTGGAAACACCATATATTTT. This translates into CASSTQRTVGGAAGNTIYF.

Notes on this clone: The junction and the germline gene differ at one end; a read error may be behind it. The chain employs TRBV7-7 and TRBJ1-3; D possibly corresponds to TRBD1 (6 bases). Germline CDR1 SSHAT, CDR2 FNYEAQ (reference sequence). CDR3 size: 15 residues. In DNA form, the CDR3 reads TGTGCTAGCAGCTCAGGGGTCCACTCTGGAAACACCATATATTTT. Translated: CASSSGVHSGNTIYF.

The sample holds one count of this clone. This rearrangement joins TRBV18 to TRBJ2-7; D unclear. Between the trimmed V and J ends, which lost 2 bases and 6 bases, there was a span of 14 bases. The CDR3 sequence is 14 residues long. Germline loops: CDR1 KGHSH, CDR2 LQKENI. The CDR3 protein is CASSPTPELVEQYF. The CDR3 DNA follows: TGTGCCAGCTCACCAACACCGGAGCTGGTCGAGCAGTACTTC.

The gene calls are TRBV25-1 and TRBJ2-7, with D uncertain. The ends were cut back, 5 bases at V and 3 bases at J, with 11 bases in the middle. Germline loops: CDR1 MGHDK, CDR2 SYGVNS. The CDR3 loop spans 13 amino acids. The CDR3 nucleotides read TGTGCCAGCAGTACAGACACTTACTACGAGCAGTACTTC. This codes for CASSTDTYYEQYF.

The table lists this clone with a count of one. The rearrangement uses TRBV15 and TRBJ2-1; TRBD2 matches at 8 bases. CDR3 size: 15 residues. V lost 0 bases to trimming and J lost 6 bases; unmatched junction nucleotides: 4. CDR1 is LNHNV and CDR2 is YYDKDF in the germline V gene (reference sequence). CDR3: CATSRDSLAGNEQFF. The CDR3 DNA is TGTGCCACCAGCAGAGATTCCCTAGCGGGCAATGAGCAGTTCTTC.

The V and J genes are TRBV2 and TRBJ2-2, with a tentative D call TRBD1 (6 bases). The germline V and J ends were trimmed by 5 bases and 4 bases, with 11 bases remaining between them. This CDR3 spans 14 amino acids. From germline, CDR1 is SNHLY and CDR2 FYNNEI. As DNA, the CDR3 is TGTGCCAGCAGTTACAGGGAAAGCACCGGGGAGCTGTTTTTT. As protein: CASSYRESTGELFF.

CDR3 sequence: CASSLVSGTYNEQFF. CDR3 coding DNA: TGTGCCAGCAGCTTGGTGTCAGGGACATACAATGAGCAGTTCTTC. The V and J genes are TRBV5-8 and TRBJ2-1; a weak D match, TRBD1 (6 bases). The CDR3 is made up of 15 amino acids. V lost 0 bases to trimming and J lost 4 bases, with 11 bases between them. Germline CDR1 is SGHTS and CDR2 is YDEGEE.

The V call is TRBV5-6, the J call TRBJ2-1; no definite D call. The CDR3 has 13 amino acids. Germline values: CDR1 SGHDT, CDR2 YYEEEE. V gave up 1 base and J gave up 9 bases, with 11 bases separating them. The CDR3 loop is CASSLNSVGEQFF. As DNA, the CDR3 is TGTGCCAGCAGCTTGAATTCGGTGGGTGAGCAGTTCTTC.

In the case of this clone: In this CDR3 the conserved last residue, phenylalanine or tryptophan, is missing, so a read error is likely. No DNA is shown, since the ends of the CDR3 on it are uncertain; the CDR3 is the one TCRdb lists. This chain links TRBV20-1 with TRBJ1-2. Looked up from germline, CDR1 is DFQATT and CDR2 is SNEGSKA (reference sequence). The CDR3 has 8 residues if both end residues are counted. The CDR3 is CSAKGRPP.

The chain joins TRBV9 to TRBJ1-3; TRBD1 aligns across 7 bases. With V trimmed by 3 bases and J by 0 bases, 6 bases remained unmatched. The CDR3 totals 16 residues. The V gene's germline CDR1 is SGDLS and CDR2 YYNGEE. The CDR3 region is CASSARDRLSGNTIYF. CDR3 nucleotides: TGTGCCAGCAGCGCCCGGGACAGACTCTCTGGAAACACCATATATTTT.